This T cell receptor beta chain derives from a study of T-cell reconstitution after alpha-beta-depleted transplantation in children. The CDR3 has 15 residues. Trimming took off 4 bases at V and 4 bases at J, with 14 bases between the two ends. CDR1 and CDR2 from the germline V gene are SGHTA and FQGNSA. The TCRbeta library incorporated unique molecular identifiers. TCRdb ran MiXCR on the PCR reads and lists one entry per CDR3 protein. This sample carries 500,000 or so distinct CDR3 sequences, around a third of them seen once, and the ten largest clones take approximately 2.3%. The TCR sequence derives from a human donor who donated a stem cell graft to a child with aplastic anemia. The chain couples TRBV7-2 to TRBJ1-3, with a weak D call TRBD1 (5 bases). The source material was PBMCs from the stem cell graft donor, sampled from the stem cell graft. Written as DNA, the CDR3 is TGTGCCAGCAGCTCCACTCCGGGACTAGGAAACACCATATATTTT. Translating gives CASSSTPGLGNTIYF.